The 19 T cell receptor beta chains below were found in one sample sequenced in a study of T cell changes during pregnancy in multiple sclerosis. Clones were read by immunoSEQ multiplex PCR, and TCRdb kept only the in-frame ones, dropping some. The sample includes tens of thousands of clones, roughly 87% of them seen just once. Sample: CD8+ T cells from peripheral blood mononuclear cells, taken in the second trimester of pregnancy. These receptors were obtained from a female donor with multiple sclerosis, enrolled in a pregnancy study.

This chain links TRBV27 with TRBJ1-2; D gene ambiguous. CDR1 is MNHEY, CDR2 SMNVEV, per germline (reference sequence). V was cut by 1 base and J by 8 bases, with 17 bases left in between. The CDR3 sequence is 15 residues long. The CDR3 bases are TGTGCCAGCAGTTTATATCTTGGAGGGTTAGACGGCTACACCTTC. Translation: CASSLYLGGLDGYTF.

The chain joins TRBV4-3 to TRBJ2-5; 10 bases fit TRBD2. This CDR3 contains 15 residues. CDR1 and CDR2 (germline): LGHNA, YSLEER. V gave up 2 bases and J gave up 0 bases; unmatched junction bases: 0. The CDR3 protein is CASSQTSGDQETQYF. The CDR3 bases are TGCGCCAGCAGCCAAACTAGCGGGGACCAAGAGACCCAGTACTTC.

CDR3 nucleotides: TGCAGCGTTGAAATCCCCCTAACAGGGGTCGGAAACACCATATATTTT. It yields the protein CSVEIPLTGVGNTIYF. The rearrangement uses TRBV29-1 and TRBJ1-3, with 7 bases aligning to TRBD1. With 2 bases clipped from V and 4 bases from J, the junction kept 11 bases outside the gene matches. The CDR3 has 16 residues. Per germline, CDR1 SQVTM and CDR2 ANQGSEA.

V usage is TRBV18 and J usage is TRBJ2-7; 8 bases match TRBD1. The ends lost 3 bases at V and 6 bases at J; junction bases unmatched: 7. Germline V lookup: CDR1 KGHSH, CDR2 LQKENI. The CDR3 spans 14 residues. CDR3 in amino acids: CASSPEDRVREQYF. Here the CDR3 DNA reads TGTGCCAGCTCACCGGAGGACAGGGTTCGCGAGCAGTACTTC.

The chain recombines TRBV5-4 with TRBJ2-7, with 9 positions matching TRBD2. The J segment lost 6 bases and the V segment lost 5 bases, leaving 3 bases of the junction unmatched. This CDR3 spans 12 amino acids. Germline CDR1 and CDR2: SGHNT and YYREEE (reference sequence). As DNA, the CDR3 is TGTGCCAGCAGTAGCGGGGGATCCGAGCAGTACTTC. It yields the protein CASSSGGSEQYF.

This chain connects TRBV9 to TRBJ2-7; 7 bases are a match to TRBD2. CDR1 is SGDLS, CDR2 YYNGEE, per germline. The CDR3 has 14 amino acids. Germline trimming cut 3 bases from V and 0 bases from J; bases unmatched to any gene: 3. The CDR3 nucleotides are TGTGCCAGCAGCGCGGGGGGAAGCTCCTACGAGCAGTACTTC. As protein: CASSAGGSSYEQYF.

The chain has TRBV5-4 and TRBJ2-1, with TRBD2 matching 8 bases. The CDR3 is 19 residues long. The junction had 16 bases not matched to a gene; V was cut back by 4 bases and J by 1 base. CDR1 and CDR2 from the germline V gene are SGHNT and YYREEE (reference sequence). CDR3 DNA sequence: TGTGCCAGCAGCGTCAGACTCGGGGGGGCCGGCGTGTCCTACAATGAGCAGTTCTTC. Translating gives CASSVRLGGAGVSYNEQFF.

The J gene is TRBJ2-7, the V gene TRBV4-1, with TRBD2 matching 11 bases. The CDR3 is 14 amino acids. V was pared by 4 bases and J by 7 bases, with 6 bases of the junction left unmatched. Germline V gene sequence: CDR1 MGHRA, CDR2 YSYEKL. The CDR3 region has the DNA TGCGCCAGCAGCCCCGTAGCGGGAGGGCGGGAGCAGTACTTC. This sequence encodes CASSPVAGGREQYF.

Comment on this clone: At the DNA level, this CDR3 is encoded by other sequences in the same sample as well. The V and J genes are TRBV16 and TRBJ1-1; D might be TRBD1 (5 bases). CDR3 size: 16 residues. V was pared by 4 bases and J by 0 bases, with 15 bases between. Germline V lookup: CDR1 KGHSY, CDR2 FQNENV. The CDR3 DNA reads TGTGCCAGCAGCCGCGCGGGACGGCACATGAACACTGAAGCTTTCTTT. It translates to CASSRAGRHMNTEAFF.

The chain employs TRBV11-2 and TRBJ2-7; D gene uncertain. V lost 2 bases and J 0 bases, leaving 8 bases between the germline ends. Germline CDR1 reads SGHAT; CDR2 reads FQNNGV. The CDR3 spans 14 residues. The CDR3 spells CASSLRQNSYEQYF. The CDR3 DNA is TGTGCCAGCAGCTTAAGACAAAACTCCTACGAGCAGTACTTC.

This chain connects TRBV4-1 to TRBJ2-7; tentatively, D is TRBD1 (5 bases). This CDR3 has 15 residues. In germline, CDR1 is MGHRA, CDR2 YSYEKL. V lost 4 bases to trimming and J lost 0 bases, with 13 bases between them. The chain's CDR3 is CASSPGQLDSYEQYF. The CDR3, as DNA: TGCGCCAGCAGCCCCGGACAACTCGACTCCTACGAGCAGTACTTC.

J is TRBJ2-4 and V is TRBV28; D might be TRBD1 (7 bases). CDR1 is MDHEN, CDR2 SYDVKM, per germline. This CDR3 spans 15 amino acids. Between the trimmed V and J ends, which lost 3 bases and 1 base, there was a span of 10 bases. Written as DNA, the CDR3 is TGTGCCAGCAGTTTTGGAGGGGGCGCCAAAAACATTCAGTACTTC. As protein: CASSFGGGAKNIQYF.

The chain couples TRBV15 to TRBJ2-2; 7 positions agree with TRBD1. The CDR3 length is 15 residues. Looked up from germline, CDR1 is LNHNV and CDR2 is YYDKDF (reference sequence). J was trimmed by 5 bases and V by 7 bases; bases with no gene match: 10. CDR3 region: CATTHRTGGTGELFF. Written as DNA, the CDR3 is TGTGCCACCACCCACCGGACAGGAGGTACCGGGGAGCTGTTTTTT.

The chain is built from TRBV5-5 and TRBJ1-1; D is uncertain. This CDR3 comprises 14 residues. Germline values: CDR1 SGHKS, CDR2 YYEKEE (reference sequence). The V end lost 1 base, the J end lost 4 bases, and 11 bases lay between the germline ends. The CDR3 here is CASSLRREGTEAFF. The CDR3 coding sequence is TGTGCCAGCAGCTTGCGAAGGGAGGGCACTGAAGCTTTCTTT.

The chain links TRBV11-3 to TRBJ1-1, with a tentative D call TRBD1 (5 bases). The CDR3 contains 14 residues. Trimming took 5 bases from V and 3 from J, leaving 13 bases between them. CDR1 is SGHNT, CDR2 YENEEA, per germline. Here the CDR3 DNA reads TGTGCCAGCAGCGCGATTGGGGCCCACACTGAAGCTTTCTTT. This gives the protein CASSAIGAHTEAFF.

The V gene is TRBV6-5, the J gene TRBJ2-1; D might be TRBD2 (5 bases). Between the trimmed V and J ends, which lost 7 bases and 0 bases, there was a span of 13 bases. Germline loops: CDR1 MNHEY, CDR2 SVGAGI. The CDR3 covers 15 residues. DNA of the CDR3: TGTGCCAGCATCCCCAGAGGAGGCTCCTACAATGAGCAGTTCTTC. As protein: CASIPRGGSYNEQFF.

V and J are TRBV13 and TRBJ1-1, with unresolved D. The V gene lost 5 bases and the J gene lost 8 bases, with 21 bases spanning the gap. The germline V gene has CDR1 PRHDT and CDR2 FYEKMQ (reference sequence). This CDR3 has 15 residues. Here the CDR3 reads CASSLPDFEGGEAFF. The CDR3 region has the DNA TGTGCCAGCAGCCTCCCGGACTTTGAGGGCGGGGAAGCTTTCTTT. Supplemented by reference TRBV13 and TRBJ1-1, the full variable domain reads AAGVIQSPRHLIKEKRETATLKCYPIPRHDTVYWYQQGPGQDPQFLISFYEKMQSDKGSIPDRFSAQQFSDYHSELNMSSLELGDSALYFCASSLPDFEGGEAFFGQGTRLTVV.

V and J are TRBV27 and TRBJ2-1; D is ambiguous. Germline-derived CDR1 and CDR2 are MNHEY and SMNVEV (reference sequence). CDR3 length: 14 residues. V was trimmed by 5 bases and J by 0 bases, leaving 8 bases between them. CDR3 nucleotide sequence: TGTGCCAGCAGTCCCGGGTCCTCCTACAATGAGCAGTTCTTC. Encoded protein: CASSPGSSYNEQFF.

This chain links TRBV25-1 with TRBJ1-1; no definite D call. Per the germline V gene, CDR1 is MGHDK and CDR2 is SYGVNS. The CDR3 is 13 residues long. V lost 5 bases, J lost 5 bases, and 12 bases lay in between. Here the CDR3 DNA reads TGTGCCAGCAGTCCAGGACTGGGGACTGAAGCTTTCTTT. This translates into CASSPGLGTEAFF.